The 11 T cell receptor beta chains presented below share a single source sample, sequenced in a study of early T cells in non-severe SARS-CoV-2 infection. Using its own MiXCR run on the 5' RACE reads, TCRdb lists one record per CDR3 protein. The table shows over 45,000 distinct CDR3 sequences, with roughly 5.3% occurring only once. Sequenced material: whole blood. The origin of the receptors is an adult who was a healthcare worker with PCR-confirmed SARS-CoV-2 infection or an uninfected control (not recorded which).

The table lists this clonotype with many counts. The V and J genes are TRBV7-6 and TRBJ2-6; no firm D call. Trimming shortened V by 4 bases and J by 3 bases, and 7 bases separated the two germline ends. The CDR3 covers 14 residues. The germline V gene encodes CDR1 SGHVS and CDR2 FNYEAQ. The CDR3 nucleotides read TGTGCCAGCAGCTCCTTAGTTGGGGCCAACGTCCTGACTTTC. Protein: CASSSLVGANVLTF.

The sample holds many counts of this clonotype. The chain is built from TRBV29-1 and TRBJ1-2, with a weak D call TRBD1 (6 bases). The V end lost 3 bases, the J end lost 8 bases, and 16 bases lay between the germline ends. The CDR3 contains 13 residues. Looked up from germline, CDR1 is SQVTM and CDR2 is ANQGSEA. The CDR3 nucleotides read TGCAGCGTTGAGGTTCGGGGGGCTAGAGGCTACACCTTC. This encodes CSVEVRGARGYTF.

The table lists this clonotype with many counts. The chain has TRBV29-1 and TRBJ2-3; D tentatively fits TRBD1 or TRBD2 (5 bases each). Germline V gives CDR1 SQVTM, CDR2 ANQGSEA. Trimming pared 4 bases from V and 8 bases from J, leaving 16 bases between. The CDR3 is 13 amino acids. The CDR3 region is CSVGPQGAFTQYF. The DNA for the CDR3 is TGCAGCGTTGGTCCCCAGGGAGCCTTTACGCAGTATTTT.

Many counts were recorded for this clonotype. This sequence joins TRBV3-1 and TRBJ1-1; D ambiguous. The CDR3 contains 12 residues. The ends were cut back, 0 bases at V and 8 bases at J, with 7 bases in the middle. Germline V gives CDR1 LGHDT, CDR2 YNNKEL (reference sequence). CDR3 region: CASSQDRGEAFF. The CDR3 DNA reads TGTGCCAGCAGCCAAGATCGAGGGGAAGCTTTCTTT. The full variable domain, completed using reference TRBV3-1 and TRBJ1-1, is DTAVSQTPKYLVTQMGNDKSIKCEQNLGHDTMYWYKQDSKKFLKIMFSYNNKELIINETVPNRFSPKSPDKAHLNLHINSLELGDSAVYFCASSQDRGEAFFGQGTRLTVV.

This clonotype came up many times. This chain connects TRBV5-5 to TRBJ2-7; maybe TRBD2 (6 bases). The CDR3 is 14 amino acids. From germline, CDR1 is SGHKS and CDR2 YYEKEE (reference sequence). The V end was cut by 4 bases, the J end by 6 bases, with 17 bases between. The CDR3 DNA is TGTGCCAGCAGCGTAAAGAGACTAGTAGGCGAGCAGTACTTC. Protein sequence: CASSVKRLVGEQYF.

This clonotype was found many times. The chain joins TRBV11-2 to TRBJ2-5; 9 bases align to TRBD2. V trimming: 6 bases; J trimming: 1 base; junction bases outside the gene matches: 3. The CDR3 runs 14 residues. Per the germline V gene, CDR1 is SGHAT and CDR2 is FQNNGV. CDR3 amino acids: CASRSGGLQETQYF. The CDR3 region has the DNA TGTGCCAGCAGAAGCGGGGGGCTCCAAGAGACCCAGTACTTC.

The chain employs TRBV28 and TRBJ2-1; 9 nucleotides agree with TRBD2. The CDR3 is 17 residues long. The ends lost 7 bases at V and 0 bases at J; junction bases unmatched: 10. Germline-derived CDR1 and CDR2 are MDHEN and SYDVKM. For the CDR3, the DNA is TGTGCCAGCATCCTGCGTGGCGGGAGGGGCTCCTACAATGAGCAGTTCTTC. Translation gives CASILRGGRGSYNEQFF.

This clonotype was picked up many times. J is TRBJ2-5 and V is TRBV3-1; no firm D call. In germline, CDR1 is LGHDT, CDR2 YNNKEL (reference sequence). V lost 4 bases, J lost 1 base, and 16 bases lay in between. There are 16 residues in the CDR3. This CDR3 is CASSLRRGRSQETQYF. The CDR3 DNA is TGTGCCAGCAGCCTTCGTCGTGGCAGGTCCCAAGAGACCCAGTACTTC.

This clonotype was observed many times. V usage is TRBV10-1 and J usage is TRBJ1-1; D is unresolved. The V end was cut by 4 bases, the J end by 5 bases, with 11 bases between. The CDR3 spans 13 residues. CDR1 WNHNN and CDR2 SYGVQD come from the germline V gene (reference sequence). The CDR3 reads CASSGGGGTEAFF. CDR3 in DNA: TGCGCCAGCAGTGGAGGCGGAGGGACTGAAGCTTTCTTT.

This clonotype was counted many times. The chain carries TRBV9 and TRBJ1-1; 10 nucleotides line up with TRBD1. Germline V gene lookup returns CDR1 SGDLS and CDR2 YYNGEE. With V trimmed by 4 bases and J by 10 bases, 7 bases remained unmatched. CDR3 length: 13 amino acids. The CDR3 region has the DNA TGTGCCAGCAGCCCACCGGGACAGGGGCCAGCTTTCTTT. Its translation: CASSPPGQGPAFF.

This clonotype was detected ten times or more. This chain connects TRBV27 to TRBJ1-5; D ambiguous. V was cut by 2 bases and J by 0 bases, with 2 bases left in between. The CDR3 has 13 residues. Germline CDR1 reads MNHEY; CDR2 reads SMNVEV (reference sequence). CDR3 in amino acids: CASSLHSNQPQHF. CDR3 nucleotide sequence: TGTGCCAGCAGTTTACATAGCAATCAGCCCCAGCATTTT.